This T cell receptor beta chain originates from a study of OX40 agonist ivuxolimab in advanced cancers. Whole-study context: Ivuxolimab, an agonistic anti-OX40 (CD134) antibody, was given to patients. Hepatocellular carcinoma, melanoma, renal cell or head and neck cancer affected the dose-escalation patients. Aged roughly 23 to 90 with a mean of 60 years, they were around 85% male. Each patient was given ivuxolimab into a vein every 2 weeks, at 0.01 to 10 mg/kg.

Assay used: immunoSEQ multiplex PCR; TCRdb lists only in-frame clones, some missing. In the table there are 90,000 to 130,000 clones, around 90% of which are singletons. Germline V gene sequence: CDR1 SGHRS, CDR2 YFSETQ. This CDR3 contains 13 residues. Trimming stripped 5 bases from V and 8 bases from J, with 16 bases between. The V gene is TRBV5-1, the J gene TRBJ1-2; D may be TRBD1 (5 bases). This receptor was identified in an adult with an advanced solid tumor such as melanoma, head and neck, liver or kidney cancer. The material was CD4+ or CD8+ T cells sorted from blood, obtained in a trial of the OX40 agonist ivuxolimab. CDR3 amino acids: CASRPDSGDGYTF. The CDR3 DNA reads as TGCGCCAGCAGACCAGACAGCGGAGACGGCTACACCTTC.